This T cell receptor beta chain was sequenced in a study of cytomegalovirus exposure and HLA in healthy donors. The J segment lost 3 bases and the V segment lost 3 bases, leaving 5 bases of the junction unmatched. Germline loops: CDR1 LNHDA, CDR2 SQIVND (reference sequence). The length of the CDR3 is 15 residues. Study results and limitations: In an earlier analysis, productive rearrangement rates for most beta V segments clustered near 87% or 30%. Serostatus for CMV was the only available immune exposure information. Presence/absence results assume similar sequencing depth per donor, which may not hold. Later analysis identified a missense DCLRE1C variant that was linked to TCR beta V- and J-gene trimming.

The PCR employed 60 Vbeta primers together with 13 Jbeta primers. Measured with immunoSEQ multiplex PCR; TCRdb has only the in-frame clones, and not every one. The repertoire holds about 98,000 clones, with over 65% as singletons. Concerning this clone itself: What it recognizes is unknown.

Sequenced sample: PBMCs. This sequence originates from a male donor in good health and CMV-seronegative. The chain recombines TRBV19 with TRBJ1-5, with TRBD1 matching 7 bases. CDR3 DNA sequence: TGTGCCAGTAGTATCGGTCAGGGGGTCAATCAGCCCCAGCATTTT. It codes for CASSIGQGVNQPQHF.